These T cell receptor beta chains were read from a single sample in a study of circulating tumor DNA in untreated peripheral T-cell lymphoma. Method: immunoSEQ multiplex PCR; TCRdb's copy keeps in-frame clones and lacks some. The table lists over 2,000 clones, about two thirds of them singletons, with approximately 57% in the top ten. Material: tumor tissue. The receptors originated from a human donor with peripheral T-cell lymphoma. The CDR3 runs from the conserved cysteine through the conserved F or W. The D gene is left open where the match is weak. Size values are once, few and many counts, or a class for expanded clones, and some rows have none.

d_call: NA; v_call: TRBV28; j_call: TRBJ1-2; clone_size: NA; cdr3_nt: TGTGCCAGCAGTCCGTCAGACAGAAACTATGGCTACACCTTC; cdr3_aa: CASSPSDRNYGYTF
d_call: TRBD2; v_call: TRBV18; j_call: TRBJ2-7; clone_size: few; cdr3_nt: TGTGCCAGCGGCGTGGGGGGGTTCGAGCAGTACTTC; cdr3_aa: CASGVGGFEQYF
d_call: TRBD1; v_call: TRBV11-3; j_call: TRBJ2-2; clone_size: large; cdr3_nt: TGTGCCAGCAGTTGGACAGGGGGCAACGGGGAGCTGTTTTTT; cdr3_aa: CASSWTGGNGELFF
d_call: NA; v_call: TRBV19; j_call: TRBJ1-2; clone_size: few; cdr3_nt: TGTGCCAGTAGCCCGTCGGCTAACTATGGCTACACCTTC; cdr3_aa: CASSPSANYGYTF
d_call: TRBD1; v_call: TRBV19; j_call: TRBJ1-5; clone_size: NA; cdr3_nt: TGTGCCAGTACGGGGACAGGGGGCCTGCAGCCCCAGCATTTT; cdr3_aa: CASTGTGGLQPQHF
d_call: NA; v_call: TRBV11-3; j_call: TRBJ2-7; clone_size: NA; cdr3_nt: TGTGCCAGCAGCTTAAGGGGGGGTGGCTACGAGCAGTACTTC; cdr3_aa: CASSLRGGGYEQYF
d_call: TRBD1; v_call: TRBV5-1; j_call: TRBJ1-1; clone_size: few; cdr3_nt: TGCGCCAGCAGCTCAGGGACAGGGGAGGACACTGAAGCTTTCTTT; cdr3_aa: CASSSGTGEDTEAFF
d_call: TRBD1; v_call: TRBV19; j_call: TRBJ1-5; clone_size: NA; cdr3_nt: TGTGCCAGTAGTGTAACAGGGGGTAATCAGCCCCAGCATTTT; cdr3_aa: CASSVTGGNQPQHF
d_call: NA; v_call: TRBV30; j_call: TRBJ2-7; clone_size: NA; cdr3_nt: TGTGCCTGGAGTGTAAATAAGCTCAACGAGCAGTACTTC; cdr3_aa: CAWSVNKLNEQYF
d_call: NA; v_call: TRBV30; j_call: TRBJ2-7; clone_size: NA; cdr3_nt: TGTGCCTGGAGGTATATGTCCTACGAGCAGTACTTC; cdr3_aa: CAWRYMSYEQYF
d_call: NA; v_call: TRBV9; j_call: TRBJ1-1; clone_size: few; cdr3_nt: TGTGCCAGCAGCCCCCCGTCGGGGGCGGAGACTGAAGCTTTCTTT; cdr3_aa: CASSPPSGAETEAFF
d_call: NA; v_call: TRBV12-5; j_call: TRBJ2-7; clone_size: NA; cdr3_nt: TGTGCTAGCAGCGTAGGGTCCTATCCTTCCTACGAGCAGTACTTC; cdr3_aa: CASSVGSYPSYEQYF
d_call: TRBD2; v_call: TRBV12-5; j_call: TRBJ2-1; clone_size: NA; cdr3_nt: TGTGCCAGCGGGACTAACCCTATAGATGAGCAGTTCTTC; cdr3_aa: CASGTNPIDEQFF
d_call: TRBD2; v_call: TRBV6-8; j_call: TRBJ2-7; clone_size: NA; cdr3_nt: TGTGCCAGCAGTTCCCCTTGGGGTAGCGGGAGTACCTACGAGCAGTACTTC; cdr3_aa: CASSSPWGSGSTYEQYF